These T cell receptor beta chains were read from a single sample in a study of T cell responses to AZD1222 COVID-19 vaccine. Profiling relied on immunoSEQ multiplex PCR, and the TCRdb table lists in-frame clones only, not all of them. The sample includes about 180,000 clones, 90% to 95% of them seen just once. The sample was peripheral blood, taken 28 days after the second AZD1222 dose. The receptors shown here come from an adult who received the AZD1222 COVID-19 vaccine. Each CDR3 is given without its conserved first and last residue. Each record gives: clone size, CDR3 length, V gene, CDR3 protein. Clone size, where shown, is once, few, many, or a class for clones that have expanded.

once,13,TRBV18,ASSPTGFNTGELF
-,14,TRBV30,AWSDRQGSGANVLT
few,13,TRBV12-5,ASGSGTHSNQPQH
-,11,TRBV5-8,ASRGTGFTALH
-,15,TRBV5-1,ASSLLSQGNSGNTIY
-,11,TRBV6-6,ASRVLMNTEAF
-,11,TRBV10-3,AISRDNNQPQH
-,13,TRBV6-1,ASSRLGTPNTEAF
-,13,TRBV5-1,ASSITSGLSLAKF
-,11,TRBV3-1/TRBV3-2,ASSQGPRGEQY
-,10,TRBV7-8,ASSPGTDTQY
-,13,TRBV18,ASSPVLARGDTQY
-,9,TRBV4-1,ASSQSFEAF
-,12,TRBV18,ASSPLRENTEAF
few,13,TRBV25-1,ASSDHHTGGTEAF
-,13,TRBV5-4,ASSLDVTPNSPLH
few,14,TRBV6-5,ASSFSLGQDGTEAF
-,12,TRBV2,ASSGTGPNYGYT
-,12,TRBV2,ASSDEAGSTEAF
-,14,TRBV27,ASRDNGAAFSTEAF
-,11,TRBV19,ASSKFRDTEAF
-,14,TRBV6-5,ASSYSGTSVPGELF
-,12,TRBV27,ASSFRSTYNEQF
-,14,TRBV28,ASSSYSGTANTEAF
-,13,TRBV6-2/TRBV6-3,ASSSRLTGESPLH
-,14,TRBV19,ASSSRTGVVNEKLF
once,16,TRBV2,ASRRDRSLASGANVLT
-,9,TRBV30,AWEGAGEQF
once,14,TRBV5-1,ASSPGGLSSGNTIY
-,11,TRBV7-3,ASSLKDSDTQY
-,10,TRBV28,ASSLLGYEQY
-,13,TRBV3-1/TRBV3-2,ASSQEARQNEKLF
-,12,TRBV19,ASSIVGSNNEQF
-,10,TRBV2,ASSVRVAEAF
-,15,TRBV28,ASTLGGMPTSTDTQY
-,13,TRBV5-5,ASSFYPDNNQPQH
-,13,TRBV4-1,ASSQDRGRYTEAF
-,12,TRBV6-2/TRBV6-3,ASSYASGTYGYT
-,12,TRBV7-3,ASSLSSVANEQF
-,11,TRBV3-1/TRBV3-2,ASSPTGRDGYT
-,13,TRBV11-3,ASSSPQAANYGYT
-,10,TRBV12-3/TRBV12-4,ASSPRAWTQY
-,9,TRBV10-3,AISERLEQF
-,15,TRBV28,ASSFLQVATASSALH
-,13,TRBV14,ASSQVASIGDTQY